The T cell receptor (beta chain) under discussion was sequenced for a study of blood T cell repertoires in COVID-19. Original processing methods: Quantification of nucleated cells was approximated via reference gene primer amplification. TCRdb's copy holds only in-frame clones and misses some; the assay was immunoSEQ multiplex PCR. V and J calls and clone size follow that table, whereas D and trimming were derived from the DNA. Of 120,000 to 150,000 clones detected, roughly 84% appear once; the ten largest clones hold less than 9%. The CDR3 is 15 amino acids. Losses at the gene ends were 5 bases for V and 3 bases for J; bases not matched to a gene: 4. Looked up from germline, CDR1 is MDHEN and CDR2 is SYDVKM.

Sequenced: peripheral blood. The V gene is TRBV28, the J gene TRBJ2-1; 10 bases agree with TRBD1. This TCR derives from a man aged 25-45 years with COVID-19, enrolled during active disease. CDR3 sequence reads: CASSAWDRGYNEQFF. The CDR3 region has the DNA TGTGCCAGCAGTGCCTGGGACAGGGGCTACAATGAGCAGTTCTTC.